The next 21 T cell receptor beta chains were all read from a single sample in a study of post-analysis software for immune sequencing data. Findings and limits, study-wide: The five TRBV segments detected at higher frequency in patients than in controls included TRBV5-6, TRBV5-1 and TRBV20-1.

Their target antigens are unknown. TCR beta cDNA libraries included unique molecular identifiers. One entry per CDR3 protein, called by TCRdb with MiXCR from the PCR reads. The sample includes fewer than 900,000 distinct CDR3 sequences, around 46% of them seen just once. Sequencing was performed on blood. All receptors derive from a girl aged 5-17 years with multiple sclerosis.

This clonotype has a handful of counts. CDR3 bases: TGTGCCAGCAGTAGACCGGGACATAGTATTCAGTACTTC. It is translated as CASSRPGHSIQYF. This chain connects TRBV28 to TRBJ2-4; maybe TRBD1 (6 bases). With 5 bases removed from V and 10 bases from J, the gap between germline ends came to 15 bases. In germline, CDR1 is MDHEN, CDR2 SYDVKM. The CDR3 covers 13 residues.

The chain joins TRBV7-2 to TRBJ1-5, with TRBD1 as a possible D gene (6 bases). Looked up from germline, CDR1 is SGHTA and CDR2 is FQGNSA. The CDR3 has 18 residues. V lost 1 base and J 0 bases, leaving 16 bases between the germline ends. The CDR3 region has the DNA TGTGCCAGCAGCTTAGTTTATACAGGGCGCCCTAGCAATCAGCCCCAGCATTTT. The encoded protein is CASSLVYTGRPSNQPQHF.

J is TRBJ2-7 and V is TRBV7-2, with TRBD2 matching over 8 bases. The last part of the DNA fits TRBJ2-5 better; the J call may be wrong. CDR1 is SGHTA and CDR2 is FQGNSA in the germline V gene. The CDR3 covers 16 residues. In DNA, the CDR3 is TGTGCCAGCTCTCTAGGGGCTAGCGGGCCACAAGAGACCCAGTACTTC. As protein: CASSLGASGPQETQYF.

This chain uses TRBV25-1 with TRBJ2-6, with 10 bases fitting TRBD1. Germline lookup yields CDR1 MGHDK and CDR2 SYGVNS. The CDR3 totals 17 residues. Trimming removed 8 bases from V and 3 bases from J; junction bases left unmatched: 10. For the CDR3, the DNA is TGTGCCAGCCGCCCTGGGGACAGGGGTCGTGGGGCCAACGTCCTGACTTTC. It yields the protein CASRPGDRGRGANVLTF.

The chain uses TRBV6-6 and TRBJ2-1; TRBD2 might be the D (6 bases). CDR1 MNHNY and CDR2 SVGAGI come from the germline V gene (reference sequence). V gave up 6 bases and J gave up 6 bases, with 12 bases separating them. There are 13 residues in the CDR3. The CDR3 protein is CASRGGNSNEQFF. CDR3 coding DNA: TGTGCCAGCAGAGGCGGGAACAGCAATGAGCAGTTCTTC.

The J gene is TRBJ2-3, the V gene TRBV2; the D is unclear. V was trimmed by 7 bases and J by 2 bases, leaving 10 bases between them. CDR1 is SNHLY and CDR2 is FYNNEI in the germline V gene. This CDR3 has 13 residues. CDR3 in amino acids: CASNVVYTDTQYF. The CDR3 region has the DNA TGTGCCAGCAACGTAGTCTACACAGATACGCAGTATTTT.

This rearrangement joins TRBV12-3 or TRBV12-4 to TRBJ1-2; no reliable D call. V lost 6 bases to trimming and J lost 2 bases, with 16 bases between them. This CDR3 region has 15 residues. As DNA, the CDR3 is TGTGCCAGCAGCCCGGGGTTTTTCGCGAACTATGGCTACACCTTC. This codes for CASSPGFFANYGYTF.

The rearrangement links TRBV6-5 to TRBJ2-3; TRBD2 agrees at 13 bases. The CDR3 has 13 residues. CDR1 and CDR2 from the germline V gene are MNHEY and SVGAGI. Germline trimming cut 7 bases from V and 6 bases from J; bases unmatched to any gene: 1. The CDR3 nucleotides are TGTGCCAGCACGACTAGCGGGGGGGATACGCAGTATTTT. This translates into CASTTSGGDTQYF.

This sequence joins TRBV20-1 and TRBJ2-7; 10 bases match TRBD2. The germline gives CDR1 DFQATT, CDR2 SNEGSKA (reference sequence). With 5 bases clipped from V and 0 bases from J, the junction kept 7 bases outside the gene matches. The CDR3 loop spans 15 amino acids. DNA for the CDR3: TGCAGTGCTCTCATAGCGGGAGGACGCTCCTACGAGCAGTACTTC. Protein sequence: CSALIAGGRSYEQYF.

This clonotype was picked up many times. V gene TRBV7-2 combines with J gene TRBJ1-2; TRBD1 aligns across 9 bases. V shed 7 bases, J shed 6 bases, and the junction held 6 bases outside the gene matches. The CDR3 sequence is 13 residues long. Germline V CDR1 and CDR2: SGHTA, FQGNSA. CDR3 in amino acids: CASTFRDRDGYTF. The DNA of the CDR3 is TGTGCCAGCACCTTCCGGGACAGGGATGGCTACACCTTC.

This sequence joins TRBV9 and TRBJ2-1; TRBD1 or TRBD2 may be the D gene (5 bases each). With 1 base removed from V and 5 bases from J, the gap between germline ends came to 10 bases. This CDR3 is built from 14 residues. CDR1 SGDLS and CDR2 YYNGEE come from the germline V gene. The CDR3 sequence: CASSVFLGDNEQFF. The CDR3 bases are TGTGCCAGCAGCGTATTCTTGGGGGACAATGAGCAGTTCTTC.

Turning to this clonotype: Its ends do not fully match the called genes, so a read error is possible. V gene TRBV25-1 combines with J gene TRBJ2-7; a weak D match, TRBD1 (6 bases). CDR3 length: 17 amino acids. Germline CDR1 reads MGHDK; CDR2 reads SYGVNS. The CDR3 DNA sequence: TGTGCCAGCAGTGAATATTACAGGACAGAAATCTCCTACGACCAGTACTTC. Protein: CASSEYYRTEISYDQYF.

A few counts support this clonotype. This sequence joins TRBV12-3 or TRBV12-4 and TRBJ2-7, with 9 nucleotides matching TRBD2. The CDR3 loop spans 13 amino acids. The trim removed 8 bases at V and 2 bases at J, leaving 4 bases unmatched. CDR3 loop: CASGVAGAYEQYF. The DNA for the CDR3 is TGTGCCAGCGGAGTAGCGGGAGCCTACGAGCAGTACTTC.

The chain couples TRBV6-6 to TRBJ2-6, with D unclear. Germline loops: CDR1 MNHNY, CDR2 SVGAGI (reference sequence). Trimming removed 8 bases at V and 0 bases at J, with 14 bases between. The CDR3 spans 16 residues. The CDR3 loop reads CASGGVTFSGANVLTF. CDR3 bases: TGTGCCAGCGGTGGGGTTACATTCTCTGGGGCCAACGTCCTGACTTTC.

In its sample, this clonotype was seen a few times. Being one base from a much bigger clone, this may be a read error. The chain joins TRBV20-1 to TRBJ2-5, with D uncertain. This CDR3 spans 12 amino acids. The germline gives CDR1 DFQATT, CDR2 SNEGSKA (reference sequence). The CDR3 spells CRATRPGETQYF. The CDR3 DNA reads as TGCAGGGCCACCAGACCGGGAGAGACCCAGTACTTC.

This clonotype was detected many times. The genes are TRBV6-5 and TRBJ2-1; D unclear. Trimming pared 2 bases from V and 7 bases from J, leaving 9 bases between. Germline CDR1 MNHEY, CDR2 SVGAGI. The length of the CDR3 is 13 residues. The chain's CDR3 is CASSYLSSNEQFF. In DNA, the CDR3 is TGTGCCAGCAGTTACCTCAGTAGTAATGAGCAGTTCTTC.

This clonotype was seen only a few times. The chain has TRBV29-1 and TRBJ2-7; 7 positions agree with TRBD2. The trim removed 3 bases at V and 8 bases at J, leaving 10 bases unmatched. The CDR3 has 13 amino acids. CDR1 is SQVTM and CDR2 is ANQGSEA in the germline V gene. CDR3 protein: CSVEGAGTTKQYF. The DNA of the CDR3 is TGCAGCGTTGAGGGAGCGGGGACTACAAAGCAGTACTTC.

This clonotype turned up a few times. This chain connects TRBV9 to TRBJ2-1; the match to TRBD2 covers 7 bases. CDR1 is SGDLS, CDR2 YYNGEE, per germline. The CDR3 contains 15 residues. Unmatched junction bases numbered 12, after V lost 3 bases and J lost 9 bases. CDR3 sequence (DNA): TGTGCCAGCAGCGCGTTAGCGGGTTGGCAGGGTGAGCAGTTCTTC. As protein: CASSALAGWQGEQFF.

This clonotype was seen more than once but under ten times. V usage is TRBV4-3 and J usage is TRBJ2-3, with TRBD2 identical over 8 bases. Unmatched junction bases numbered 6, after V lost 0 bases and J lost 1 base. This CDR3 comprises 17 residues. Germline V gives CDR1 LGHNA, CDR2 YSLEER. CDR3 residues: CASSQDPGGPGTDTQYF. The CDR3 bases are TGCGCCAGCAGCCAAGATCCGGGAGGGCCCGGCACAGATACGCAGTATTTT.

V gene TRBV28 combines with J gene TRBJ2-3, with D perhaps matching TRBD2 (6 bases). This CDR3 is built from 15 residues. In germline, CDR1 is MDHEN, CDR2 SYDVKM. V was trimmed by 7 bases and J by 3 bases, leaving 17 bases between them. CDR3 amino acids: CASTVGTWETDTQYF. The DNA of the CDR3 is TGTGCCAGCACCGTGGGGACTTGGGAGACAGATACGCAGTATTTT.

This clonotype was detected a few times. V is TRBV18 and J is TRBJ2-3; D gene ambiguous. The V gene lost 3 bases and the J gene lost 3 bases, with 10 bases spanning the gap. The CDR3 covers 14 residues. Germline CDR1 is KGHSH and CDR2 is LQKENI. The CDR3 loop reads CASSPLPGTDTQYF. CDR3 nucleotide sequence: TGTGCCAGCTCACCTCTACCCGGGACAGATACGCAGTATTTT.